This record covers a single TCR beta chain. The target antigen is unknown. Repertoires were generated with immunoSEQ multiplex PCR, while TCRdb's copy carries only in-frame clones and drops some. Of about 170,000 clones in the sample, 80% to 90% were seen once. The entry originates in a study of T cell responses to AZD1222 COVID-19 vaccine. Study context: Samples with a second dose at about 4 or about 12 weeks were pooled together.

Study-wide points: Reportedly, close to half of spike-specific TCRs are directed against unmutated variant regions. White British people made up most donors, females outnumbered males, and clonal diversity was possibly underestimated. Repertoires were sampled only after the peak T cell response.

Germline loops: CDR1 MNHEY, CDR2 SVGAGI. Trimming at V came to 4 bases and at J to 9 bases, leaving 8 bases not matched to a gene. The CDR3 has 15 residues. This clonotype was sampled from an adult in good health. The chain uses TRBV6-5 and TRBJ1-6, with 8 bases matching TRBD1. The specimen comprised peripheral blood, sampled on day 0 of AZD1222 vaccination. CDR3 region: CASSSPGTGASPLHF. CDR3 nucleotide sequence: TGTGCCAGCAGTTCCCCCGGGACAGGTGCTTCACCCCTCCACTTT.